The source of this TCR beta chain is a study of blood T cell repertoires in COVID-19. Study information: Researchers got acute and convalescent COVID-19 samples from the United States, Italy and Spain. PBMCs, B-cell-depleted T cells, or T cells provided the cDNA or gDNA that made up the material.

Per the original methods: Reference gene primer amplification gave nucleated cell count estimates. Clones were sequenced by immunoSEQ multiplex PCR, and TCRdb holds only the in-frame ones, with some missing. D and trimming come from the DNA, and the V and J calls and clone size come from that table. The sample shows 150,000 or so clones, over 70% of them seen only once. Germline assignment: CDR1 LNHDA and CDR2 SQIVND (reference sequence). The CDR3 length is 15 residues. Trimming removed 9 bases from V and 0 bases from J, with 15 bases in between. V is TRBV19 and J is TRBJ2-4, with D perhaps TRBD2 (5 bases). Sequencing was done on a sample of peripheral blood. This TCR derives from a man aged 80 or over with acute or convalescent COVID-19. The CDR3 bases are TGTGCCAGCATGGGAAGCGGACTAGCCAAAAACATTCAGTACTTC. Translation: CASMGSGLAKNIQYF.